What follows is one T cell receptor beta chain and its context. Germline V lookup: CDR1 MNHEY, CDR2 SVGAGI. The CDR3 spans 14 residues. V dropped 7 bases and J dropped 0 bases, with 9 bases sitting between them. Assay used: immunoSEQ multiplex PCR; TCRdb lists only in-frame clones, some missing. Of under 450,000 clones listed, 91% are singletons. This specimen comes from a study of blood T cell repertoires in COVID-19. The gene calls are TRBV6-5 and TRBJ2-2; TRBD2 might be the D (5 bases). The clonotype comes from a woman in her thirties or forties who had been exposed to COVID-19. The sample consisted of PBMCs or T cells enriched from blood (not recorded which). CDR3: CASIRGTNTGELFF. CDR3 nucleotides: TGTGCCAGCATACGGGGAACGAACACCGGGGAGCTGTTTTTT.